Listed below are T cell receptor beta chains from one sample, sequenced in a study of blood T cell repertoires in COVID-19. The repertoire was sequenced with immunoSEQ multiplex PCR; TCRdb's copy has only in-frame clones and lacks some. Among 250,000 to 300,000 clones listed, over 75% were seen once. Sequenced sample: peripheral blood. The receptors stem from a woman in her 70s with acute or convalescent COVID-19. The CDR3 runs from the conserved cysteine through the conserved F or W. The D gene is left open where the match is weak. Clone size, where shown, is once, few, many, or a class for clones that have expanded.

NA,TRBV2,TRBJ2-1,14,TRBD2,TGTGCCAGCATGAGGAGCGGGGGGACCAATGAGCAGTTCTTC,CASMRSGGTNEQFF
NA,TRBV5-1,TRBJ2-5,13,TRBD1,TGCGCCAGCAGGGCCGGGACAGAAGAGACCCAGTACTTC,CASRAGTEETQYF
NA,TRBV6-2/TRBV6-3,TRBJ1-2,14,TRBD1,TGTGCCAGCAGCCTTTCGACAGGGCCCTATGGCTACACCTTC,CASSLSTGPYGYTF
NA,TRBV9,TRBJ1-1,13,NA,TGTGCCAGCATGACAGACATGAACACTGAAGCTTTCTTT,CASMTDMNTEAFF
NA,TRBV4-1,TRBJ2-5,20,TRBD2,TGCGCCAGCAGACCTTCGGGCCTTAGACTAGCGGGGGGAGGTAGGGAGACCCAGTACTTC,CASRPSGLRLAGGGRETQYF
NA,TRBV5-1,TRBJ2-6,15,NA,TGCGCCAGCAGCTTGGAGGGAGCAGGGGCCAACGTCCTGACTTTC,CASSLEGAGANVLTF
NA,TRBV5-4,TRBJ2-3,16,TRBD2,TGTGCCAGCAGCTTCGTTCTAGCGGGGGGACTAGATACGCAGTATTTT,CASSFVLAGGLDTQYF
NA,TRBV2,TRBJ2-1,14,TRBD2,TGTGCCAGCAGTGTAGCAAGGACTAGTGTAGAGCAGTTCTTC,CASSVARTSVEQFF
NA,TRBV7-2,TRBJ1-2,14,NA,TGTGCCAGCAGAACCCGGGGGACGAACTATGGCTACACCTTC,CASRTRGTNYGYTF
NA,TRBV4-1,TRBJ1-3,17,NA,TGCGCCAGCAGCCAAGAGCAGGCGGGAAAGGGGCTAAACACCATATATTTT,CASSQEQAGKGLNTIYF
NA,TRBV5-6,TRBJ1-3,16,TRBD1,TGTGCCAGCAGCTTGGTATCAGGACAGGCCCGAAACACCATATATTTT,CASSLVSGQARNTIYF
once,TRBV6-6,TRBJ1-3,15,NA,TGTGCCAGCAGTTACGACGACTTAACTGGAAACACCATATATTTT,CASSYDDLTGNTIYF
NA,TRBV6-2/TRBV6-3,TRBJ1-5,17,NA,TGTGCCAGCAGCCACCGACGGGTCCAGCTAGGTCATCAGCCCCAGCATTTT,CASSHRRVQLGHQPQHF
NA,TRBV2,TRBJ2-1,17,NA,TGTGCCAGCAGTCGCACTCTAGCGCTCACTTGGGACAATGAGCAGTTCTTC,CASSRTLALTWDNEQFF
NA,TRBV3-1/TRBV3-2,TRBJ2-3,13,NA,TGTGCCAGCCGTCAGACTAGCACAGATACGCAGTATTTT,CASRQTSTDTQYF
few,TRBV19,TRBJ1-1,12,NA,TGTGCCAGTAGTCGGTGGGGCCGGGTGGCTTTCTTT,CASSRWGRVAFF
NA,TRBV6-1,TRBJ2-1,15,NA,TGTGCCAGCAAGTCGGGTAAAAGCTCCTACAATGAGCAGTTCTTC,CASKSGKSSYNEQFF
few,TRBV19,TRBJ2-2,16,TRBD1,TGTGCCAGTAAGGACAGGGGGCGTTTGAACACCGGGGAGCTGTTTTTT,CASKDRGRLNTGELFF
NA,TRBV2,TRBJ1-1,16,TRBD1,TGTGCCAGCAATATTCGAGACAGGGCCATGAACACTGAAGCTTTCTTT,CASNIRDRAMNTEAFF
NA,TRBV5-1,TRBJ1-2,13,NA,TGCGCCAGCAGCTTACAGACAGATTATGGCTACACCTTC,CASSLQTDYGYTF
many,TRBV18,TRBJ1-4,16,TRBD1,TGTGCCAGCTCACCACCGGGACAGGGACGAGGCGAAAAACTGTTTTTT,CASSPPGQGRGEKLFF
NA,TRBV7-8,TRBJ2-7,17,NA,TGTGCCAGCAGCTTGAGCCGGGGGACAGAAAATACCTACGAGCAGTACTTC,CASSLSRGTENTYEQYF
NA,TRBV3-1/TRBV3-2,TRBJ1-1,16,TRBD1,TGTGCCAGCAGGCAAGCGGGGGCAGGGGGAAGCACTGAAGCTTTCTTT,CASRQAGAGGSTEAFF
NA,TRBV18,TRBJ1-5,14,NA,TGTGCCAGCTCACCGTCTTTAGGCAATCAGCCCCAGCATTTT,CASSPSLGNQPQHF
NA,TRBV19,TRBJ1-5,14,TRBD1,TGTGCCAGTAGAGGGGGACAGTATAATCAGCCCCAGCATTTT,CASRGGQYNQPQHF
NA,TRBV9,TRBJ2-3,14,NA,TGTGCCAGCAGCGGGCAGGTTAGCACAGATACGCAGTATTTT,CASSGQVSTDTQYF
once,TRBV2,TRBJ2-2,16,NA,TGTGCCAGCAGTGAAAACGGACTAACGAACACCGGGGAGCTGTTTTTT,CASSENGLTNTGELFF
NA,TRBV19,TRBJ1-5,12,NA,TGTGCCTCTGCGCGGGCGCCCCAGCCCCAGCATTTT,CASARAPQPQHF
NA,TRBV19,TRBJ2-5,11,NA,TGTGCCAGTAAGAAGGAGGAGACCCAGTACTTC,CASKKEETQYF
NA,TRBV5-1,TRBJ2-3,16,TRBD2,TGCGCCAGCAGCTTTGGACTAGCAGAAACCACAGATACGCAGTATTTT,CASSFGLAETTDTQYF
NA,TRBV2,TRBJ2-7,14,NA,TGTGCCAGCAACGGGGGGCGCGGGGGCTACGAGCAGTACTTC,CASNGGRGGYEQYF
NA,TRBV11-2,TRBJ2-1,17,TRBD2,TGTGCCAGCAGCTCAAACTCCGGGGGGAGCTCCTACAATGAGCAGTTCTTC,CASSSNSGGSSYNEQFF
NA,TRBV3-1/TRBV3-2,TRBJ1-1,14,NA,TGTGCCAGCAGGTTGAGTCAACTGAACACTGAAGCTTTCTTT,CASRLSQLNTEAFF
few,TRBV7-3,TRBJ1-5,13,NA,TGTGCCAGCAGCTTTAGCAGCAATCAGCCCCAGCATTTT,CASSFSSNQPQHF